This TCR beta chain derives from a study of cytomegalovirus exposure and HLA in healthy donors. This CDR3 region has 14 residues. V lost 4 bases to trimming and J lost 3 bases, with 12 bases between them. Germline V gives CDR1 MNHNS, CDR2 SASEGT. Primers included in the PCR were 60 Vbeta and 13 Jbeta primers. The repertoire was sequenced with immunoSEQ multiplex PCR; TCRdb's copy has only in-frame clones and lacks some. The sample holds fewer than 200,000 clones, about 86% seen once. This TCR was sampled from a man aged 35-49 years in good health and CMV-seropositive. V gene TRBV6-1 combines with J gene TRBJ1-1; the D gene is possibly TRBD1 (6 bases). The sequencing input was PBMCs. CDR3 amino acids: CASSGLDRYTEAFF. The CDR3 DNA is TGTGCCAGCAGTGGTCTGGACAGATACACTGAAGCTTTCTTT.